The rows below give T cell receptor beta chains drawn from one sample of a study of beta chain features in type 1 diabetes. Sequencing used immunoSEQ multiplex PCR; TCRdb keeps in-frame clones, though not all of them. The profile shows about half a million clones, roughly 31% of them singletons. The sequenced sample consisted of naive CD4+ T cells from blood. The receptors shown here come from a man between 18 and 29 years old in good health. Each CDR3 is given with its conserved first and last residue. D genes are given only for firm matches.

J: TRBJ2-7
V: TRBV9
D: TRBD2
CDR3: CASISAGGSYEQYF

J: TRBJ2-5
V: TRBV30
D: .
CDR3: CAWARVGVFRQETQYF

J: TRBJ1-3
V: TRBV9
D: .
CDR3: CASSVEGVRNTIYF

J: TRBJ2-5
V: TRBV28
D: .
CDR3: CASSLLGTGGQETQYF

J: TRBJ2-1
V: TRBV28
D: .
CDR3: CASSQARDWNEQFF

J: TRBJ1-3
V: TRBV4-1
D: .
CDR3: CASSRGNTIYF

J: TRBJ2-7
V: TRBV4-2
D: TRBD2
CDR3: CASSQAGRTSVKYEQYF

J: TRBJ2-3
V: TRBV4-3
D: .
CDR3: CASSRERDTQYF

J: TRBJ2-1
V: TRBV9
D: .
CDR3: CASSVAGLNEQFF

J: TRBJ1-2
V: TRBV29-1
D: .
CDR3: CSVGADYGYTF

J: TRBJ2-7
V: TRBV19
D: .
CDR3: CASSARRSYEQYF

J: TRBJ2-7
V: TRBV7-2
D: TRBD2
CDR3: CASSSLAGFSYEQYF

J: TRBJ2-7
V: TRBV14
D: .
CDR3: CASSQVRGYEQYF

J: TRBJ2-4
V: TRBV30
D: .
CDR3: CAWSVTLAKNIQYF

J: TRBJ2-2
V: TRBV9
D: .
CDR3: CASSVEGRHTGELFF

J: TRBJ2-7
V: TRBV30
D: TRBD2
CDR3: CAWSVRLAGAYEQYF

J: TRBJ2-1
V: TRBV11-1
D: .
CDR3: CASSRWPQGINEQFF

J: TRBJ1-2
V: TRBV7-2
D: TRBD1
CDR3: CASSLTDRVHGYTF

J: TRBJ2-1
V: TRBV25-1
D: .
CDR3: CASSEWSGGRVGNEQFF

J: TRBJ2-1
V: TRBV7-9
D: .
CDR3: CASSGTSYNEQFF

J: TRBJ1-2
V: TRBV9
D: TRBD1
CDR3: CASSFRGGLTGGHGYTF

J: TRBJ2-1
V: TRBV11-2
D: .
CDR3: CASSLVTSYNEQFF

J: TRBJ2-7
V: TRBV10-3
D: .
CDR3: CASTSGGYEQYF

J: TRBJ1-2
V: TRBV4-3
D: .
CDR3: CASSQDRAVYSYTF

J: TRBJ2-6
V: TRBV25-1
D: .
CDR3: CASSGSRAGANVLTF

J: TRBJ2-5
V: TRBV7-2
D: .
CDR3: CASSPRSQETQYF

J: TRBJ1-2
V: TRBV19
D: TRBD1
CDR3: CASSTYSTGDNGYTF

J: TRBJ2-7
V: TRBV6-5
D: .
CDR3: CASKASSYEQYF

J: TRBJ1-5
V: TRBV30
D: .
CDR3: CAWSPNSNQPQHF

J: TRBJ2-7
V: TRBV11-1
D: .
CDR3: CATARRDSYEQYF

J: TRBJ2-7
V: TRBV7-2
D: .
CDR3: CASSLEVGVREQYF

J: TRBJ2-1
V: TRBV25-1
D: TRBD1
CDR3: CASRDRATYNEQFF

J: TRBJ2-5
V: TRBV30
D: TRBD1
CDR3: CAWSGTGTPETQYF

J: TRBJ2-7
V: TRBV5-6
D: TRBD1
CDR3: CASSLARGPFHEQYF

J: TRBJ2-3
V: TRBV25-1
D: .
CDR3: CASTRTGRADTQYF

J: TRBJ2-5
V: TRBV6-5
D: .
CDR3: CASSSLYQETQYF

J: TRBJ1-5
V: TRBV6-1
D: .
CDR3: CASGASWGNQPQHF

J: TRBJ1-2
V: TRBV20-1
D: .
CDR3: CSATQGYGYTF

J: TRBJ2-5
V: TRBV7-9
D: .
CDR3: CASSRGRAGQETQYF

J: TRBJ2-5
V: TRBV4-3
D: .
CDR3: CASSERPGLTQYF

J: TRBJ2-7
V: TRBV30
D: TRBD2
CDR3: CAWSVSRGTSGRAYEQYF

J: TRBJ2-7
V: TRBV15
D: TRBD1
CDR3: CATSRDRRDRGHEQYF

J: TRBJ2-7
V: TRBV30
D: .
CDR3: CAWKGDRSAPEQYF

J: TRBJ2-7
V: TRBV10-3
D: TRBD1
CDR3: CAIRTGQGTYEQYF

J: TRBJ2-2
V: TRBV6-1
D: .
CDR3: CASSEVLGRISNTGELFF

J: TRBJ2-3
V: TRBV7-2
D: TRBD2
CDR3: CASSPGSGRQQTQYF

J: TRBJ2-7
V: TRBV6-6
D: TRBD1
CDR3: CASSYSGTGGYEQYF

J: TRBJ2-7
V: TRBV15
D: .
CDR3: CATSEVVLYEQYF

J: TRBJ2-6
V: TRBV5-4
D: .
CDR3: CASSRSPRDGANVLTF

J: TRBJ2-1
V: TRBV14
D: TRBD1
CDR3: CASSQPGGLYQNEQFF